Presented here are 23 T cell receptor beta chains from one specimen sequenced in a study of cytomegalovirus exposure and HLA in healthy donors. With 60 Vbeta and 13 Jbeta primers, the PCR was carried out. Assay used: immunoSEQ multiplex PCR; TCRdb lists only in-frame clones, some missing. The repertoire has 100,000 to 150,000 clones, more than 70% of them found once; the top ten carry roughly 10%. Sequenced input: PBMCs. These TCRs come from a woman between 50 and 59 years old in good health and CMV-seropositive.

The rearrangement uses TRBV5-1 and TRBJ2-7; D may be TRBD2 (7 bases). This CDR3 contains 13 residues. Trimming took off 5 bases at V and 5 bases at J, with 14 bases between the two ends. From germline, CDR1 is SGHRS and CDR2 YFSETQ. In DNA, the CDR3 is TGCGCCAGCAGGCTTCGGGGGGCCCACGAGCAGTACTTC. Its protein product is CASRLRGAHEQYF.

V and J are TRBV19 and TRBJ2-7, with 11 bases aligning to TRBD2. Germline values: CDR1 LNHDA, CDR2 SQIVND (reference sequence). This CDR3 region has 13 residues. V shed 7 bases, J shed 4 bases, and the junction held 3 bases outside the gene matches. The CDR3 nucleotides are TGTGCCAGTACCGCTAGCGGGGGGTACGAGCAGTACTTC. It yields the protein CASTASGGYEQYF.

J is TRBJ1-2 and V is TRBV5-4, with D uncertain. Trimming took off 0 bases at V and 8 bases at J, with 14 bases between the two ends. The length of the CDR3 is 14 residues. CDR1 and CDR2 from the germline V gene are SGHNT and YYREEE (reference sequence). Here the CDR3 DNA reads TGTGCCAGCAGCTTGGGCGCCTTTCTGTCCGGCTACACCTTC. This gives the protein CASSLGAFLSGYTF. Full variable domain (remainder filled in from reference TRBV5-4 and TRBJ1-2): ETGVTQSPTHLIKTRGQQVTLRCSSQSGHNTVSWYQQALGQGPQFIFQYYREEENGRGNFPPRFSGLQFPNYSSELNVNALELDDSALYLCASSLGAFLSGYTFGSGTRLTVV.

The gene calls are TRBV19 and TRBJ1-5; TRBD1 might be the D (5 bases). Trimming cost V 2 bases and J 4 bases, with 9 bases left between them. There are 14 residues in the CDR3. Germline loops: CDR1 LNHDA, CDR2 SQIVND (reference sequence). The CDR3 bases are TGTGCCAGTAGTATAAGACAGCCAAATCAGCCCCAGCATTTT. Translating it yields CASSIRQPNQPQHF.

CDR3: CASNIPYRDAHEQYF. The CDR3, as DNA: TGTGCCAGCAACATTCCATACAGGGATGCCCACGAGCAGTACTTC. The chain combines TRBV27 with TRBJ2-7; tentatively, D is TRBD1 (6 bases). Germline CDR1 and CDR2: MNHEY and SMNVEV (reference sequence). Trimming removed 7 bases from V and 5 bases from J, with 21 bases in between. This CDR3 has 15 amino acids.

V usage is TRBV7-9 and J usage is TRBJ2-5; 10 nucleotides agree with TRBD1. Germline V gene lookup returns CDR1 SEHNR and CDR2 FQNEAQ (reference sequence). This CDR3 is 17 amino acids long. Trimming took 5 bases from V and 4 from J; bases not matched to a gene: 13. The CDR3 bases are TGTGCCAGCAGCAAGTCGCCGGGACAGGGGTCGGGAGAGACCCAGTACTTC. As protein: CASSKSPGQGSGETQYF.

The V gene is TRBV19, the J gene TRBJ1-1, with D possibly being TRBD1 (5 bases). Per the germline V gene, CDR1 is LNHDA and CDR2 is SQIVND (reference sequence). V was clipped by 3 bases and J by 0 bases, with 11 bases between them. The CDR3 is made up of 15 amino acids. The CDR3, as DNA: TGTGCCAGTAGTATTGAAGACAGCCTGAACACTGAAGCTTTCTTT. This translates into CASSIEDSLNTEAFF. The full variable domain, its missing parts supplied by reference TRBV19 and TRBJ1-1, is DGGITQSPKYLFRKEGQNVTLSCEQNLNHDAMYWYRQDPGQGLRLIYYSQIVNDFQKGDIAEGYSVSREKKESFPLTVTSAQKNPTAFYLCASSIEDSLNTEAFFGQGTRLTVV.

The chain uses TRBV12-5 and TRBJ2-1; perhaps TRBD1 as D (6 bases). With 1 base removed from V and 7 bases from J, the gap between germline ends came to 11 bases. CDR1 LGHNT and CDR2 FRNRAP come from the germline V gene. This CDR3 has 14 amino acids. CDR3 in amino acids: CASGLDWGRNEQFF. The DNA of the CDR3 is TGTGCTAGTGGTTTGGACTGGGGGCGGAATGAGCAGTTCTTC.

The chain is built from TRBV7-2 and TRBJ2-1; 9 nucleotides align to TRBD2. Trimming removed 2 bases from V and 9 bases from J; junction bases left unmatched: 5. Per germline, CDR1 SGHTA and CDR2 FQGNSA. CDR3 size: 14 residues. The CDR3 region is CASSLRVAGVEQFF. In nucleotides, the CDR3 is TGTGCCAGCAGCTTAAGGGTAGCGGGGGTTGAGCAGTTCTTC. The variable domain in full, completed from reference TRBV7-2 and TRBJ2-1, reads GAGVSQSPSNKVTEKGKDVELRCDPISGHTALYWYRQSLGQGLEFLIYFQGNSAPDKSGLPSDRFSAERTGGSVSTLTIQRTQQEDSAVYLCASSLRVAGVEQFFGPGTRLTVL.

The chain recombines TRBV19 with TRBJ2-7, with D unresolved. This CDR3 has 12 residues. CDR1 and CDR2 (germline): LNHDA, SQIVND (reference sequence). Trimming removed 7 bases from V and 6 bases from J, with 13 bases in between. The CDR3 DNA is TGTGCCAGTAATGACATGATAGGCGAGCAGTACTTC. Amino acid sequence: CASNDMIGEQYF.

This sequence joins TRBV30 and TRBJ1-5; D might be TRBD1 (6 bases). V lost 1 base, J lost 11 bases, and 21 bases lay in between. Germline V gene data show CDR1 as GTSNPN and CDR2 as SVGIG (reference sequence). This CDR3 region has 15 residues. The CDR3 sequence: CAWSAGMGVSGAQHF. The CDR3 DNA is TGTGCCTGGAGTGCCGGGATGGGCGTCTCAGGGGCCCAGCATTTT.

This clone was counted a single time. The rearrangement links TRBV6-1 to TRBJ2-7; 8 nucleotides match TRBD2. Germline V gene data show CDR1 as MNHNS and CDR2 as SASEGT. The CDR3 covers 17 residues. V dropped 1 base and J dropped 2; count of bases not matched to a gene: 10. CDR3 nucleotide sequence: TGTGCCAGCAGTGAAGGCCAAGCGGGAGTCGGCCCCTACGAGCAGTACTTC. Translation: CASSEGQAGVGPYEQYF.

The chain carries TRBV4-2 and TRBJ1-2, with D perhaps matching TRBD1 (5 bases). Germline values: CDR1 LGHNA, CDR2 YNFKEQ. The CDR3 covers 15 residues. Deletions cut 0 bases from V and 5 bases from J, with 13 bases between. CDR3 protein: CASSQDPGQGYGYTF. Written as DNA, the CDR3 is TGTGCCAGCAGCCAAGATCCCGGACAAGGGTATGGCTACACCTTC.

In DNA form, the CDR3 reads TGTGCCAGCAGCTTAGCGGGAGGGAGCTCCTACGAGCAGTACTTC. Translated: CASSLAGGSSYEQYF. This chain uses TRBV11-3 with TRBJ2-7; 8 bases fit TRBD2. CDR3 length: 15 residues. V shed 1 base, J shed 0 bases, and the junction held 2 bases outside the gene matches. CDR1 SGHNT and CDR2 YENEEA come from the germline V gene.

This clone appeared a single time. The J gene is TRBJ2-5, the V gene TRBV21-1; the table names TRBD2, a call not compared with the DNA. TRBV21-1 is recorded as a pseudogene. CDR3 length: 17 amino acids. The CDR3 loop is CASSKGKAGDWQETQYF. The CDR3 nucleotides read TGTGCCAGCAGCAAAGGCAAAGCGGGGGATTGGCAAGAGACCCAGTACTTC.

This clone was recorded a few times. The V call is TRBV5-1, the J call TRBJ2-7, with no clear D. This CDR3 contains 14 residues. V was pared by 0 bases and J by 6 bases, with 13 bases between. Looked up from germline, CDR1 is SGHRS and CDR2 is YFSETQ. This chain's CDR3 is CASSLESPVREQYF. The CDR3 DNA reads as TGCGCCAGCAGCTTGGAAAGCCCGGTCCGCGAGCAGTACTTC.

V and J are TRBV15 and TRBJ2-1, with 8 nucleotides matching TRBD2. The V segment lost 0 bases and the J segment 13 bases; nucleotides outside the gene matches: 2. CDR3 length: 12 amino acids. Germline lookup yields CDR1 LNHNV and CDR2 YYDKDF (reference sequence). The CDR3 sequence: CATSRDGTRQFF. The CDR3 coding sequence is TGTGCCACCAGCAGAGATGGGACTAGACAGTTCTTC.

The genes are TRBV5-1 and TRBJ2-5, with a possible D match to TRBD1 (6 bases). Germline CDR1 is SGHRS and CDR2 is YFSETQ. CDR3 length: 14 amino acids. Trimming left V 3 bases short and J 2 bases short, with 11 bases between. CDR3 in DNA: TGCGCCAGCAGCTGGACAGCAAGTCAAGAGACCCAGTACTTC. Its translation is CASSWTASQETQYF.

The chain carries TRBV5-1 and TRBJ2-1; D perhaps matches TRBD1 (6 bases). The V gene lost 0 bases and the J gene lost 14 bases, with 18 bases spanning the gap. The CDR3 consists of 14 residues. From germline, CDR1 is SGHRS and CDR2 YFSETQ. DNA of the CDR3: TGCGCCAGCAGCTTGGCTTTCGGACAGTTGGCTAAGTTCTTC. Encoded protein: CASSLAFGQLAKFF.

The chain employs TRBV6-1 and TRBJ2-2; D is undetermined. V was pared by 4 bases and J by 2 bases, with 2 bases between. The CDR3 has 12 residues. Germline V CDR1 and CDR2: MNHNS, SASEGT. The CDR3 spells CASSANTGELFF. For the CDR3, the DNA is TGTGCCAGCAGTGCTAACACCGGGGAGCTGTTTTTT.

The chain carries TRBV7-9 and TRBJ1-2; TRBD1 might be the D (5 bases). CDR1 SEHNR and CDR2 FQNEAQ come from the germline V gene (reference sequence). The CDR3 length is 13 residues. Trimming took off 5 bases at V and 4 bases at J, with 11 bases between the two ends. Written as DNA, the CDR3 is TGTGCCAGCAGCCACGGGGGATCCTATGGCTACACCTTC. It encodes CASSHGGSYGYTF.

The rearrangement uses TRBV6-1 and TRBJ1-5, with no clear D. CDR3 length: 16 amino acids. Germline assignment: CDR1 MNHNS and CDR2 SASEGT. V was pared by 2 bases and J by 0 bases, with 11 bases between. The CDR3 DNA follows: TGTGCCAGCAGTGAAACCCACCCAGGTAGCAATCAGCCCCAGCATTTT. Residues: CASSETHPGSNQPQHF.

CDR3 sequence reads: CASSQGGQGRYGYTF. Here the CDR3 DNA reads TGCGCCAGCAGCCAAGGAGGACAGGGCCGCTATGGCTACACCTTC. The chain recombines TRBV4-1 with TRBJ1-2; 8 positions match TRBD1. After removal of 1 base from V and 4 bases from J, the junction contained 5 bases not matched to a gene. The germline CDR1 and CDR2 sequences are MGHRA and YSYEKL. This CDR3 spans 15 amino acids.